This T cell receptor beta chain derives from a study of beta chain features in type 1 diabetes. Points from the study as a whole: In every one of the four CD4+ subsets, TCRB CDR3s were moderately but significantly shorter in Type 1 diabetes patients. Diminished insertions and augmented deletions at VDJ junctions characterized type 1 diabetes patients. Reads derived from cDNA could over-represent cells showing high TCR expression. A closer apparent resemblance between naive, central memory and Treg TCRB repertoires was seen in patients than in healthy donors.

Isolated RNA was reverse transcribed in full, so expressed TCRB transcripts were sequenced. Sequencing used immunoSEQ multiplex PCR; TCRdb keeps in-frame clones, though not all of them. The sample has about 700,000 clones, 13% seen once; the top ten hold 0.02% to 0.025%. Worth noting for this clone: Its specificity is unknown.

It was one heparinised blood draw, averaging approximately 100 mL, that each donor gave. This CDR3 has 14 residues. V dropped 5 bases and J dropped 3; count of bases not matched to a gene: 5. The germline gives CDR1 MNHEY, CDR2 SVGAGI. This clonotype was sampled from a man between 18 and 29 years old with type 1 diabetes. This rearrangement joins TRBV6-5 to TRBJ1-1, with 8 bases that match TRBD1. The sequencing sample was made of naive CD4+ T cells from blood. CDR3 in amino acids: CASSPDRGYTEAFF. The CDR3 DNA reads as TGTGCCAGCAGTCCTGACAGGGGCTACACTGAAGCTTTCTTT.